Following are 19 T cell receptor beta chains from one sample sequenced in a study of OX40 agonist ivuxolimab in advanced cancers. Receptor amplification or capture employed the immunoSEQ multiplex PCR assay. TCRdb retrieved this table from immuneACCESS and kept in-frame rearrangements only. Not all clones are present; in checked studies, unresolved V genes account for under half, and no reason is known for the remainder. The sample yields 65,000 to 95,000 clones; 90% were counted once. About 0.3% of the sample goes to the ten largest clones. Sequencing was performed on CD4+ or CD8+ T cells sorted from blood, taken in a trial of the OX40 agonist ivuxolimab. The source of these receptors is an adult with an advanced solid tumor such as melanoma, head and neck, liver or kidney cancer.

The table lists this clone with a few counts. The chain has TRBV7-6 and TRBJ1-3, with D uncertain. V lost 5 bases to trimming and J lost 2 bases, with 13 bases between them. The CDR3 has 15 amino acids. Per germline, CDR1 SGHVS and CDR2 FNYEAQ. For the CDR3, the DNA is TGTGCCAGCAGCCAGGCAGCCGGGGCTGGAAACACCATATATTTT. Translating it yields CASSQAAGAGNTIYF.

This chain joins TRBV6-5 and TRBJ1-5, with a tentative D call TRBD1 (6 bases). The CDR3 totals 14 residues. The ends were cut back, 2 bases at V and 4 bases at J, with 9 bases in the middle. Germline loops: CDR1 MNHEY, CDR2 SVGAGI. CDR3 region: CASSYDRTNQPQHF. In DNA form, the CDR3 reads TGTGCCAGCAGTTACGACAGGACTAATCAGCCCCAGCATTTT.

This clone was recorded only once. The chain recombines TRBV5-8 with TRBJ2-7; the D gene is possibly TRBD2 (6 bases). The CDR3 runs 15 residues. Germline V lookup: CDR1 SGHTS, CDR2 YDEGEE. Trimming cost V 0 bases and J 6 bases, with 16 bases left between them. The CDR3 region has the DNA TGTGCCAGCAGCTTGGCCTCGGGCGGGGCAGGCGAGCAGTACTTC. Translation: CASSLASGGAGEQYF.

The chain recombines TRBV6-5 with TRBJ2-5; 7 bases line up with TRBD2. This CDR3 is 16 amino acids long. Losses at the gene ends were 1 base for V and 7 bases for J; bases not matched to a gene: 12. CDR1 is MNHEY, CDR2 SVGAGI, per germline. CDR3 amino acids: CASSYLAGGLPGTQYF. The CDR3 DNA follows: TGTGCCAGCAGTTACTTAGCCGGGGGGTTACCAGGGACCCAGTACTTC.

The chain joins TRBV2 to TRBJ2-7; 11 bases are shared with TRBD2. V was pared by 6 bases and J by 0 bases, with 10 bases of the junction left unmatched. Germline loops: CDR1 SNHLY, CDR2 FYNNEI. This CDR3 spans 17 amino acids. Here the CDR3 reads CASRVAGGLVSSYEQYF. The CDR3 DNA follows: TGTGCCAGCAGGGTAGCGGGGGGGCTCGTTAGCTCCTACGAGCAGTACTTC.

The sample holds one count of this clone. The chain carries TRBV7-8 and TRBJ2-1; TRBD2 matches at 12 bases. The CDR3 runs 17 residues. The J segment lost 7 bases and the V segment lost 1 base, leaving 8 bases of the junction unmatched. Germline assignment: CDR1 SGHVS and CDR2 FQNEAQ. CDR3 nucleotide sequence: TGTGCCAGCAGCTTAGGGGTTTTAGGACTAGCGGGAAATGAGCAGTTCTTC. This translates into CASSLGVLGLAGNEQFF.

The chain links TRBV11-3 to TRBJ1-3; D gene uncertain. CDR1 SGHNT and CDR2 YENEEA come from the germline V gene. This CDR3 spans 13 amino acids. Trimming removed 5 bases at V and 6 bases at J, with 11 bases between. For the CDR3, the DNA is TGTGCCAGCAGCGACGGTAACGAAAACACCATATATTTT. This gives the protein CASSDGNENTIYF.

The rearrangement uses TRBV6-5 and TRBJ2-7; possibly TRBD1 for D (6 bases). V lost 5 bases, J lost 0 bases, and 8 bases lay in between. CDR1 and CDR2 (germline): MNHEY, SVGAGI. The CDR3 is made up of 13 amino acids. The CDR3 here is CASSPDSSYEQYF. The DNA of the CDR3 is TGTGCCAGCAGTCCGGACAGCTCCTACGAGCAGTACTTC.

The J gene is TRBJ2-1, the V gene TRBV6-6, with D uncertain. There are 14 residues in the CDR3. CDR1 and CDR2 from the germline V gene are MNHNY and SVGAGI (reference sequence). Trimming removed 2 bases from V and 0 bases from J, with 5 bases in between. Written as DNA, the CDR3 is TGTGCCAGCAGTTACGGGGTCTCCTACAATGAGCAGTTCTTC. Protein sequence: CASSYGVSYNEQFF.

CDR3 nucleotide sequence: TGTGCCAGCATGGGGACAGGGGTTCAGCCCCAGCATTTT. It yields the protein CASMGTGVQPQHF. This rearrangement joins TRBV6-1 to TRBJ1-5, with TRBD1 matching 10 bases. The germline CDR1 and CDR2 sequences are MNHNS and SASEGT. J lost 6 bases, V lost 7 bases, and 3 bases had no gene match. The CDR3 contains 13 residues.

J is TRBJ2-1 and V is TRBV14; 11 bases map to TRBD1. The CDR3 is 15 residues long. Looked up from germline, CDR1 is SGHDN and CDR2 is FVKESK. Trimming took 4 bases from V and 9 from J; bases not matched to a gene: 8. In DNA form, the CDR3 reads TGTGCCAGCAGCCTTTGGACAGGGGGCCGGAGTGAGCAGTTCTTC. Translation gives CASSLWTGGRSEQFF.

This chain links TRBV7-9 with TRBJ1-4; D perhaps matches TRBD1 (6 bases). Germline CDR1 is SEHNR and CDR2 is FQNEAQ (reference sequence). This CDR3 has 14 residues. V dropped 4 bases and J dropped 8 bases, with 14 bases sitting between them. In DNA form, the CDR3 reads TGTGCCAGCAGCTCTTCTCAAGGGGGGGAAAAACTGTTTTTT. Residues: CASSSSQGGEKLFF.

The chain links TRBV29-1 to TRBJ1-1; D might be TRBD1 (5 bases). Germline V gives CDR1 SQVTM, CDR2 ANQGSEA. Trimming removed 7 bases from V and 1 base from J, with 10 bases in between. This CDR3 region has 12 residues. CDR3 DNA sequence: TGCAGCGAGTACAGGCAGAACACTGAAGCTTTCTTT. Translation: CSEYRQNTEAFF.

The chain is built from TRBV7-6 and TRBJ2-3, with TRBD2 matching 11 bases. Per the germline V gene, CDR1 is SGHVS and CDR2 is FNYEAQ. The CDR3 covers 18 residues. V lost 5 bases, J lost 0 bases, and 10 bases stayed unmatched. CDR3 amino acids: CASSATHTSGGSTDTQYF. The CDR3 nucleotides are TGTGCCAGCAGCGCCACCCACACTAGCGGGGGAAGCACAGATACGCAGTATTTT.

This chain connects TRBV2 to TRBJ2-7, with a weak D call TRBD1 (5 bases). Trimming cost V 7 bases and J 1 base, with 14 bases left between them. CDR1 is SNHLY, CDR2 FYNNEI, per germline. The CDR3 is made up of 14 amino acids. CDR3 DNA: TGTGCCAGCAAGAAGCAGGGAAGTTCCTACGAGCAGTACTTC. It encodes CASKKQGSSYEQYF.

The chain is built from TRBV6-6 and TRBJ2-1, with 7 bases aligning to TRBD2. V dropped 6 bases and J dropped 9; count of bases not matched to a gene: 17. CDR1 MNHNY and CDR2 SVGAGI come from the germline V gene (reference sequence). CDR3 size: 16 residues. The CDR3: CASRPVRGGGAAEQFF. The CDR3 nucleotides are TGTGCCAGCAGACCCGTGCGCGGGGGAGGAGCGGCTGAGCAGTTCTTC.

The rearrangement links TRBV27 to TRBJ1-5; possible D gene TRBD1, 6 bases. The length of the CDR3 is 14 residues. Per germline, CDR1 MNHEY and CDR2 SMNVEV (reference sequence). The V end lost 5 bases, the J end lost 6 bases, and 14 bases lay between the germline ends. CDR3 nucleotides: TGTGCCAGCAGTACCTACGGGGGCGGTCAGCCCCAGCATTTT. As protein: CASSTYGGGQPQHF.

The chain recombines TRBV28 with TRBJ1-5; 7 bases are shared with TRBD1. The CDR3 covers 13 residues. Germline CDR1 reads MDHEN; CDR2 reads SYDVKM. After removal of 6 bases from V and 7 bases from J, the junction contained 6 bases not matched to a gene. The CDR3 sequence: CASRNIQGQPQHF. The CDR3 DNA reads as TGTGCCAGCAGAAACATACAGGGGCAGCCCCAGCATTTT.

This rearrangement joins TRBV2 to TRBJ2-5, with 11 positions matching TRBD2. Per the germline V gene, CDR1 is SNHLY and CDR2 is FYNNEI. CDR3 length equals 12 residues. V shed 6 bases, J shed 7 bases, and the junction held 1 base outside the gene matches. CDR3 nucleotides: TGTGCCAGCAGGGGGACTAGCGGGACCCAGTACTTC. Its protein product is CASRGTSGTQYF. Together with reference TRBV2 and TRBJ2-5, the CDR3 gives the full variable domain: EPEVTQTPSHQVTQMGQEVILRCVPISNHLYFYWYRQILGQKVEFLVSFYNNEISEKSEIFDDQFSVERPDGSNFTLKIRSTKLEDSAMYFCASRGTSGTQYFGPGTRLLVL.